This T cell receptor (beta chain) was sequenced for a study of PD-L1 blockade in urothelial cancer. Study information: Males with urothelial cancer arising in the bladder constituted about 90% of the roughly 30 patients. The authors examined blood 3 weeks (second dose) and 6 weeks after treatment start.

Of note for this clone: Its antigen remains unidentified.

The time point is: pretreatment peripheral blood. Findings and limits, study-wide: At 3 weeks on treatment, tumor-associated clones expanded more with durable benefit.

Synthetic analogs of TCR templates were spiked into every PCR. Using immunoSEQ multiplex PCR, the repertoire was profiled, and TCRdb retains in-frame clones only, with some absent. The data show about 50,000 clones, around 84% seen once. The CDR3 is made up of 15 amino acids. The germline V gene has CDR1 MNHEY and CDR2 SVGAGI. The trim removed 0 bases at V and 5 bases at J, leaving 6 bases unmatched. The source was PBMCs, collected around atezolizumab (anti-PD-L1) treatment. The chain employs TRBV6-5 and TRBJ2-7; 8 nucleotides match TRBD2. The clonotype was recovered from a man between 65 and 85 years old with urothelial cancer. DNA for the CDR3: TGTGCCAGCAGTTACTCCGTGGCGGGAGGCGACGAGCAGTACTTC. Protein: CASSYSVAGGDEQYF.